These T cell receptor beta chains were read from a single sample in a study of glioma-infiltrating T cells after dendritic cell vaccination. Sequenced by immunoSEQ multiplex PCR; TCRdb stores in-frame clones only, minus some. The sample holds some 70,000 clones, about 76% seen once. The sequencing here drew on blood, taken before dendritic cell vaccination. These receptor sequences come from a human donor with glioblastoma. Both conserved end residues are part of each CDR3. D genes are given only for firm matches. Size tells how often a clone was seen (once, few, many) or the class of an expanded clone, and some rows leave it out.

d_gene | j_gene | abundance | v_gene | CDR3aa | CDR3nt
NA | TRBJ1-1 | NA | TRBV6-5 | CASSYLRGTEAFF | TGTGCCAGCAGTTACTTGCGCGGGACTGAAGCTTTCTTT
TRBD2 | TRBJ2-1 | NA | TRBV7-9 | CASSLGTSSEQFF | TGTGCCAGCAGCTTGGGGACTAGCAGTGAGCAGTTCTTC
NA | TRBJ2-3 | few | TRBV13 | CASSSTGQSTDTQYF | TGTGCCAGCAGCTCTACCGGACAAAGCACAGATACGCAGTATTTT
TRBD2 | TRBJ2-2 | NA | TRBV2 | CASSFLSGLAGGINTGELFF | TGTGCCAGCAGTTTTCTGTCGGGGCTAGCGGGGGGGATAAACACCGGGGAGCTGTTTTTT
NA | TRBJ1-2 | NA | TRBV7-9 | CASSYNRDNDGYTF | TGTGCCAGCAGCTACAACAGGGATAATGACGGCTACACCTTC
TRBD1 | TRBJ1-5 | once | TRBV28 | CASSLRDRGNQPQHF | TGTGCCAGCAGTTTACGGGACAGGGGAAATCAGCCCCAGCATTTT
TRBD2 | TRBJ2-7 | NA | TRBV27 | CASSILAGVPYEQYF | TGTGCCAGCAGCATACTAGCGGGGGTTCCCTACGAGCAGTACTTC
NA | TRBJ2-7 | NA | TRBV11-2 | CATTSAVYEQYF | TGTGCCACCACTTCAGCGGTATACGAGCAGTACTTC
TRBD2 | TRBJ2-3 | NA | TRBV5-6 | CASSSAGSGGGLGDTQYF | TGTGCCAGCAGCTCCGCGGGCTCCGGGGGGGGCCTAGGGGATACGCAGTATTTT
TRBD1 | TRBJ1-5 | NA | TRBV9 | CASSVGTGIGQPQHF | TGTGCCAGCAGCGTAGGGACAGGGATTGGTCAGCCCCAGCATTTT
NA | TRBJ2-3 | NA | TRBV2 | CASSEIGTSTDTQYF | TGTGCCAGCAGTGAGATAGGGACTAGCACAGATACGCAGTATTTT
NA | TRBJ1-1 | NA | TRBV18 | CASSPQQAGMNTEAFF | TGTGCCAGCTCACCACAGCAGGCAGGGATGAACACTGAAGCTTTCTTT
NA | TRBJ2-5 | once | TRBV7-8 | CASSHRQGQETQYF | TGTGCCAGCAGCCATAGACAAGGCCAAGAGACCCAGTACTTC
NA | TRBJ2-7 | few | TRBV4-3 | CASSQEGGAEYEQYF | TGCGCCAGCAGCCAAGAGGGGGGGGCCGAGTACGAGCAGTACTTC
TRBD1 | TRBJ2-7 | NA | TRBV7-9 | CASSSGTGASYEQYF | TGTGCCAGCAGCTCCGGGACAGGGGCGTCCTACGAGCAGTACTTC
NA | TRBJ2-1 | NA | TRBV6-5 | CASSKDFRLSNEQFF | TGTGCCAGCAGTAAGGACTTCCGACTTTCCAATGAGCAGTTCTTC
NA | TRBJ2-5 | NA | TRBV7-2 | CASSPQSLARETQYF | TGTGCCAGCAGCCCTCAATCCCTAGCGCGCGAGACCCAGTACTTC
TRBD2 | TRBJ2-7 | NA | TRBV10-3 | CAISESASGNSYEQYF | TGTGCCATCAGTGAGTCGGCTAGCGGGAACTCCTACGAGCAGTACTTC
TRBD2 | TRBJ2-2 | NA | TRBV2 | CASSPTSGDDTGELFF | TGTGCCAGCAGTCCGACTAGCGGGGACGACACCGGGGAGCTGTTTTTT
NA | TRBJ2-2 | NA | TRBV5-4 | CASSYIDRNTGELFF | TGTGCCAGCAGCTACATTGACAGGAACACCGGGGAGCTGTTTTTT